A selection of T cell receptor beta chains follows, all from one sample in a study of blood T cell repertoires in COVID-19. Libraries were prepared by immunoSEQ multiplex PCR; TCRdb keeps only in-frame clonotypes and omits some of them. Of 14,000 or so clones detected, roughly 82% appear once; the ten largest clones hold 26%. The material sequenced was peripheral blood. Receptors originate from a woman between 50 and 59 years old with active or convalescent COVID-19. Each CDR3 is given with its conserved first and last residue. D genes are given only for firm matches. Clone size is shown for a subset of rows, as once, few, many or a class of expanded clone.

TRBD2 . TRBJ2-2 TRBV20-1 TGCAGTGCTAGTCCCACCTTTAGCGGGGTTCTTGGGGAGCTGTTTTTT CSASPTFSGVLGELFF
TRBD2 . TRBJ2-1 TRBV29-1 TGCAGCGTTGATAGGCGGGGGGGCTCCTACAATGAGCAGTTCTTC CSVDRRGGSYNEQFF
. . TRBJ1-5 TRBV27 TGTGCCAGCAGTTTATTATCCGGGTCTCAGCCCCAGCATTTT CASSLLSGSQPQHF
TRBD2 . TRBJ2-1 TRBV7-9 TGTGCCAGCAGCCCAGGGACTAGCGGGAGAACAGGTGAGCAGTTCTTC CASSPGTSGRTGEQFF
TRBD1 . TRBJ1-2 TRBV19 TGTGCCAGTAGTAGCGGGACAGGGGGCTTGTTTGGCTACACCTTC CASSSGTGGLFGYTF
. . TRBJ1-5 TRBV7-9 TGTGCCAGCAGCTATGACTGGACAGATCAGCCCCAGCATTTT CASSYDWTDQPQHF
TRBD1 . TRBJ1-4 TRBV3-1/TRBV3-2 TGTGCCAGCAGCTGGACAGGGCCTAATGAAAAACTGTTTTTT CASSWTGPNEKLFF
. . TRBJ2-7 TRBV18 TGTGCCAGCTCACCAATACCAGGGTCAGGAAGCTCCTACGAGCAGTACTTC CASSPIPGSGSSYEQYF
. . TRBJ2-2 TRBV4-1 TGCGCCAGCAGCCAAGATCCGTACACCGGGGAGCTGTTTTTT CASSQDPYTGELFF
TRBD2 . TRBJ2-1 TRBV4-2 TGTGCCAGCAGCCAAGGACTAGCGGCCAATGAGCAGTTCTTC CASSQGLAANEQFF
. . TRBJ1-2 TRBV5-4 TGTGCCAGCAGCTTGGGGGCAGAGGGTTGGGGCTACACCTTC CASSLGAEGWGYTF
. . TRBJ2-7 TRBV5-1 TGCGCCAGCAGCTACCCCCGGGGGTACGAGCAGTACTTC CASSYPRGYEQYF
. . TRBJ2-7 TRBV19 TGTGCCATCCCACCGACACCAAGAAACTACGAGCAGTACTTC CAIPPTPRNYEQYF
TRBD1 . TRBJ1-5 TRBV19 TGTGCCAGTACCATGGACAGGTTCAATCAGCCCCAGCATTTT CASTMDRFNQPQHF
TRBD2 . TRBJ2-3 TRBV5-8 TGTGCCAGCAGCTTGGGGACTAGCGGGAAGACAGATACGCAGTATTTT CASSLGTSGKTDTQYF
. . TRBJ1-2 TRBV9 TGTGCCAGCGGGAGCCCTTACGGTAACTATGGCTACACCTTC CASGSPYGNYGYTF
TRBD1 . TRBJ1-1 TRBV10-1 TGCGCCAGCAGCAGGGGGCGGAACACTGAAGCTTTCTTT CASSRGRNTEAFF
. . TRBJ1-1 TRBV30 TGTGCCTGGAGTGTCATTCAGTGGAACACTGAAGCTTTCTTT CAWSVIQWNTEAFF
TRBD1 . TRBJ1-1 TRBV19 TGTGCCAGTAGGACAGGGGGTACTGAAGCTTTCTTT CASRTGGTEAFF
TRBD1 . TRBJ1-6 TRBV4-1 TGCGCCAGCAGCCAAGGGACAGGGATACATAATTCACCCCTCCACTTT CASSQGTGIHNSPLHF
. . TRBJ2-7 TRBV5-1 TGCGCCAGCAGCTTGGTTGCGGACTACGAGCAGTACTTC CASSLVADYEQYF
TRBD1 . TRBJ1-5 TRBV5-5 TGTGCCAGCAGATTCGGACAGGGGGGCAATCAGCCCCAGCATTTT CASRFGQGGNQPQHF
TRBD1 . TRBJ2-1 TRBV5-1 TGCGCCAGCAGAGAAAGGACAGGGACCACCTCCTACAATGAGCAGTTCTTC CASRERTGTTSYNEQFF
TRBD1 once TRBJ2-7 TRBV28 TGTGCCAGCAGTACTGGGACAGGGGGTCCCTACGAGCAGTACTTC CASSTGTGGPYEQYF
TRBD1 . TRBJ2-1 TRBV19 TGTGCCACCACAGACAGGGCTTTTGGGTACAATGAGCAGTTCTTC CATTDRAFGYNEQFF
. . TRBJ2-2 TRBV2 TGTGCCAGCAGGATGTCGATGGCAGGGTTTGCGAACACCGGGGAGCTGTTTTTT CASRMSMAGFANTGELFF
. . TRBJ2-3 TRBV12-2 TGTGCAAGTCGCTTAATAATCAAGCGGGAGGATACGCAGTATTTT CASRLIIKREDTQYF
. once TRBJ2-3 TRBV7-3 TGTGCCAGCAGCTGGGACTCTACAGATACGCAGTATTTT CASSWDSTDTQYF
. few TRBJ1-6 TRBV5-6 TGTGCCAGCAGGGCCGATCGGGGTAATTCACCCCTCCACTTT CASRADRGNSPLHF
. . TRBJ2-7 TRBV7-9 TGTGCCAGCAGCTCCCCGTCAGGGCCTTACGAGCAGTACTTC CASSSPSGPYEQYF
TRBD1 few TRBJ1-3 TRBV18 TGTGCCAGCTCACCTCTTCCCCGGACAGGGGTCTTCTTTGGAAACACCATATATTTT CASSPLPRTGVFFGNTIYF
TRBD1 . TRBJ2-2 TRBV5-1 TGCGCCAGCACAGCGACAGGGGGCAGGGCCGGGGAGCTGTTTTTT CASTATGGRAGELFF
TRBD1 medium-sized TRBJ1-6 TRBV13 TGTGCCAGCAGCTTAGGCTCAGGGGGTGATTCACCCCTCCACTTT CASSLGSGGDSPLHF